This T cell receptor beta chain was profiled in a study of control samples from healthy donors and cancer patients. Germline V lookup: CDR1 SGHRS, CDR2 YFSETQ. The CDR3 length is 14 residues. Deletions cut 7 bases from V and 7 bases from J, with 19 bases between. Clones were read by immunoSEQ multiplex PCR, and TCRdb kept only the in-frame ones, dropping some. The sample lists about 100,000 clones, about 90% occurring once. V gene TRBV5-1 combines with J gene TRBJ2-3, with D unresolved. This receptor was obtained from a woman in her fifties or sixties in good health. The material sequenced was blood. CDR3 protein: CASGKGDSTYTQYF. CDR3 nucleotides: TGCGCCAGCGGGAAAGGTGACTCTACTTATACGCAGTATTTT.